The next 25 T cell receptor beta chains were all read from a single sample in a study of blood T cell repertoires in COVID-19. Sequencing used immunoSEQ multiplex PCR; TCRdb keeps in-frame clones, though not all of them. The table lists over 45,000 clones, approximately 78% of them singletons, with more than 8% in the top ten. Material for sequencing was peripheral blood. The receptors were gathered from a woman of 80 years or more with acute or convalescent COVID-19.

V and J are TRBV18 and TRBJ2-7, with TRBD1 as a possible D gene (6 bases). In germline, CDR1 is KGHSH, CDR2 LQKENI. CDR3 size: 12 residues. Trimming took off 5 bases at V and 6 bases at J, with 11 bases between the two ends. Here the CDR3 reads CASSVQGSEQYF. As DNA, the CDR3 is TGTGCCAGCTCAGTACAGGGCAGCGAGCAGTACTTC.

The chain joins TRBV9 to TRBJ2-3; D is uncertain. This CDR3 region has 14 residues. V was clipped by 3 bases and J by 5 bases, with 13 bases between them. Germline V gives CDR1 SGDLS, CDR2 YYNGEE. The CDR3 loop reads CASSGLVPVDTQYF. CDR3 DNA sequence: TGTGCCAGCAGCGGGCTGGTTCCAGTAGATACGCAGTATTTT.

The chain uses TRBV5-4 and TRBJ2-2; D unresolved. Trimming took 0 bases from V and 6 from J, leaving 9 bases between them. Germline V gene sequence: CDR1 SGHNT, CDR2 YYREEE (reference sequence). CDR3 length: 14 amino acids. CDR3 nucleotide sequence: TGTGCCAGCAGCTTGGCAAACTCCCCCGGGGAGCTGTTTTTT. The encoded protein is CASSLANSPGELFF.

The chain has TRBV9 and TRBJ2-7, with TRBD1 matching over 7 bases. The CDR3 contains 15 residues. The germline V gene encodes CDR1 SGDLS and CDR2 YYNGEE. After removal of 0 bases from V and 5 bases from J, the junction contained 8 bases not matched to a gene. The CDR3 DNA reads TGTGCCAGCAGCGTAGCTAGGGGGCCGAGGAACGAGCAGTACTTC. This gives the protein CASSVARGPRNEQYF.

This clone was found once. The CDR3 loop reads CASSQTGTSALHTQYF. As DNA, the CDR3 is TGTGCCAGCAGCCAAACCGGGACTAGCGCATTACATACGCAGTATTTT. V usage is TRBV28 and J usage is TRBJ2-3; 10 positions match TRBD2. This CDR3 is 16 amino acids long. V gave up 6 bases and J gave up 7 bases; unmatched junction bases: 13. CDR1 and CDR2 from the germline V gene are MDHEN and SYDVKM.

The J gene is TRBJ1-2, the V gene TRBV18; no reliable D call. Trimming removed 3 bases from V and 3 bases from J, with 8 bases in between. The CDR3 is made up of 13 amino acids. The germline CDR1 and CDR2 sequences are KGHSH and LQKENI. CDR3: CASSPIRDYGYTF. CDR3 coding DNA: TGTGCCAGCTCACCCATACGGGACTATGGCTACACCTTC.

Only a few counts were recorded for this clone. This chain joins TRBV3-1 (or the pseudogene TRBV3-2) and TRBJ1-1; D might be TRBD1 (6 bases). The CDR3 consists of 14 residues. From germline, CDR1 is LGHDT and CDR2 YNNKEL (reference sequence). Trimming stripped 3 bases from V and 1 base from J, with 9 bases between. DNA of the CDR3: TGTGCCAGCAGCCAGACGGACAGGAACACTGAAGCTTTCTTT. Amino acid sequence: CASSQTDRNTEAFF.

This clone has just a few counts. This sequence joins TRBV14 and TRBJ1-4, with 7 positions matching TRBD1. CDR1 is SGHDN and CDR2 is FVKESK in the germline V gene. The CDR3 consists of 15 residues. V was pared by 4 bases and J by 11 bases, with 13 bases of the junction left unmatched. DNA for the CDR3: TGTGCCAGCAGCCCTACCGGGACAGTGGTCCCCAAACTGTTTTTT. Translating it yields CASSPTGTVVPKLFF. Variable domain in full (rest from reference TRBV14 and TRBJ1-4): EAGVTQFPSHSVIEKGQTVTLRCDPISGHDNLYWYRRVMGKEIKFLLHFVKESKQDESGMPNNRFLAERTGGTYSTLKVQPAELEDSGVYFCASSPTGTVVPKLFFGSGTQLSVL.

This chain uses TRBV5-1 with TRBJ2-2; D may be TRBD2 (5 bases). Germline CDR1 reads SGHRS; CDR2 reads YFSETQ. The V end was cut by 0 bases, the J end by 7 bases, with 10 bases between. The CDR3 extends over 14 amino acids. Written as DNA, the CDR3 is TGCGCCAGCAGCTTGGCCTCGGGGATCGGGGAGCTGTTTTTT. Protein: CASSLASGIGELFF.

This chain links TRBV29-1 with TRBJ2-1; a possible D gene is TRBD1 (5 bases). The CDR3 covers 11 residues. The germline V gene encodes CDR1 SQVTM and CDR2 ANQGSEA. V dropped 5 bases and J dropped 6 bases, with 8 bases sitting between them. The CDR3 protein is CSVSRVNEQFF. The CDR3 DNA is TGCAGCGTTTCCAGGGTCAATGAGCAGTTCTTC.

The chain employs TRBV27 and TRBJ1-6; 9 bases are shared with TRBD1. The CDR3 has 17 amino acids. Germline CDR1 and CDR2: MNHEY and SMNVEV (reference sequence). The V gene end was trimmed by 2 bases and the J gene end by 5 bases; junction bases not matched to a gene: 7. In DNA, the CDR3 is TGTGCCAGCAGTTTACGGGGACAGGGTGTTAATAATTCACCCCTCCACTTT. It yields the protein CASSLRGQGVNNSPLHF.

This chain joins TRBV12-3 or TRBV12-4 and TRBJ1-2; TRBD1 might be the D (5 bases). V was shortened by 7 bases and J by 2 bases, with 8 bases between the two germline ends. This CDR3 has 12 amino acids. The CDR3 loop is CASTGRNYGYTF. In DNA, the CDR3 is TGTGCCAGCACAGGGCGGAACTATGGCTACACCTTC.

The gene calls are TRBV28 and TRBJ2-7; 11 bases agree with TRBD1. Unmatched junction bases numbered 4, after V lost 4 bases and J lost 2 bases. Per the germline V gene, CDR1 is MDHEN and CDR2 is SYDVKM. CDR3 length equals 15 residues. CDR3 protein: CASSSRDRGTYEQYF. CDR3 coding DNA: TGTGCCAGCAGTTCCCGGGACAGGGGGACCTACGAGCAGTACTTC.

This chain uses TRBV7-8 with TRBJ2-5; 7 bases line up with TRBD1. The length of the CDR3 is 15 residues. The germline V gene has CDR1 SGHVS and CDR2 FQNEAQ. V was pared by 1 base and J by 5 bases, with 7 bases of the junction left unmatched. This chain's CDR3 is CASSLEGGPLETQYF. The CDR3 DNA reads TGTGCCAGCAGCTTAGAAGGGGGCCCGTTGGAGACCCAGTACTTC. The full variable domain, rest sourced from reference TRBV7-8 and TRBJ2-5, is GAGVSQSPRYKVAKRGQDVALRCDPISGHVSLFWYQQALGQGPEFLTYFQNEAQLDKSGLPSDRFFAERPEGSVSTLKIQRTQQEDSAVYLCASSLEGGPLETQYFGPGTRLLVL.

The rearrangement uses TRBV28 and TRBJ1-2, with D possibly TRBD1 on 5 matching bases. V lost 7 bases, J lost 3 bases, and 12 bases lay in between. CDR3 length: 13 residues. Per germline, CDR1 MDHEN and CDR2 SYDVKM. CDR3 nucleotide sequence: TGTGCCAGCACCGACAGACTCTACTATGGCTACACCTTC. Translated, it gives CASTDRLYYGYTF.

The chain couples TRBV18 to TRBJ2-1; 9 nucleotides match TRBD1. Trimming cost V 6 bases and J 10 bases; bases outside gene matches: 13. The length of the CDR3 is 15 residues. CDR1 and CDR2 from the germline V gene are KGHSH and LQKENI. The CDR3 loop reads CASSRSAQGADEQFF. The CDR3 region has the DNA TGTGCCAGCTCCCGGTCTGCACAGGGGGCAGACGAGCAGTTCTTC.

The rearrangement joins TRBV19 to TRBJ2-6; 10 positions agree with TRBD1. Per the germline V gene, CDR1 is LNHDA and CDR2 is SQIVND (reference sequence). There are 15 residues in the CDR3. V was pared by 6 bases and J by 2 bases, with 1 base of the junction left unmatched. The CDR3 DNA reads as TGTGCCAGTAGCGACAGGGGGCCTGGGGCCAACGTCCTGACTTTC. Protein sequence: CASSDRGPGANVLTF. The full variable domain, its missing parts supplied by reference TRBV19 and TRBJ2-6, is DGGITQSPKYLFRKEGQNVTLSCEQNLNHDAMYWYRQDPGQGLRLIYYSQIVNDFQKGDIAEGYSVSREKKESFPLTVTSAQKNPTAFYLCASSDRGPGANVLTFGAGSRLTVL.

The chain uses TRBV28 and TRBJ2-2, with TRBD1 matching 8 bases. In germline, CDR1 is MDHEN, CDR2 SYDVKM. The CDR3 has 16 amino acids. Germline trimming cut 6 bases from V and 0 bases from J; bases unmatched to any gene: 6. CDR3 sequence: CASSRGQGANTGELFF. The DNA for the CDR3 is TGTGCCAGCAGCCGAGGACAGGGCGCGAACACCGGGGAGCTGTTTTTT.

The rearrangement uses TRBV5-1 and TRBJ1-1; weak D call: TRBD1 (5 bases). V lost 1 base to trimming and J lost 0 bases, with 10 bases between them. This CDR3 is built from 15 residues. The germline CDR1 and CDR2 sequences are SGHRS and YFSETQ. The CDR3, as DNA: TGCGCCAGCAGCTTGTTAGGGGTTCTGAACACTGAAGCTTTCTTT. This encodes CASSLLGVLNTEAFF.

The rearrangement joins TRBV5-1 to TRBJ2-2; TRBD1 is a possible D gene (6 bases). Germline CDR1 reads SGHRS; CDR2 reads YFSETQ. V lost 3 bases to trimming and J lost 5 bases, with 14 bases between them. The CDR3 consists of 15 residues. The CDR3 nucleotides read TGCGCCAGCAGCTATTCACAGGGTAGGACCGGGGAGCTGTTTTTT. It is translated as CASSYSQGRTGELFF. Full variable domain (remainder filled in from reference TRBV5-1 and TRBJ2-2): KAGVTQTPRYLIKTRGQQVTLSCSPISGHRSVSWYQQTPGQGLQFLFEYFSETQRNKGNFPGRFSGRQFSNSRSEMNVSTLELGDSALYLCASSYSQGRTGELFFGEGSRLTVL.

This clone was recorded a few times. This sequence joins TRBV19 and TRBJ1-3; D unresolved. V was pared by 9 bases and J by 4 bases, with 22 bases between. The CDR3 totals 16 residues. Per germline, CDR1 LNHDA and CDR2 SQIVND (reference sequence). The CDR3 nucleotides read TGTGCCAGCCCCCTCCACTGGAAGACAAGAGGAAACACCATATATTTT. This encodes CASPLHWKTRGNTIYF.

There are a few counts of this clone. The V gene is TRBV14, the J gene TRBJ2-1, with 8 bases that match TRBD2. The germline gives CDR1 SGHDN, CDR2 FVKESK. The V gene end was trimmed by 4 bases and the J gene end by 8 bases; junction bases not matched to a gene: 7. The CDR3 length is 14 residues. The CDR3, as DNA: TGTGCCAGCAGCCTCCGGGAGGGTAAGGATGAGCAGTTCTTC. This codes for CASSLREGKDEQFF.

J is TRBJ2-1 and V is TRBV10-1, with TRBD2 identical over 8 bases. Germline loops: CDR1 WNHNN, CDR2 SYGVQD (reference sequence). This CDR3 has 16 residues. V shed 0 bases, J shed 7 bases, and the junction held 8 bases outside the gene matches. CDR3 residues: CASSESPVAGRNEQFF. CDR3 DNA sequence: TGCGCCAGCAGTGAGTCGCCGGTAGCGGGACGGAATGAGCAGTTCTTC.

The chain combines TRBV10-2 with TRBJ2-1, with 8 bases identical to TRBD1. Per the germline V gene, CDR1 is WSHSY and CDR2 is SAAADI. Trimming cost V 7 bases and J 0 bases; bases outside gene matches: 2. CDR3 length equals 14 residues. This CDR3 reads CASTTGGSYNEQFF. The CDR3 DNA reads as TGCGCCAGCACCACAGGGGGCTCCTACAATGAGCAGTTCTTC.

CDR3 in amino acids: CASKRRQGPQHF. In nucleotides, the CDR3 is TGTGCCAGCAAGAGACGGCAGGGGCCCCAGCATTTT. The chain recombines TRBV2 with TRBJ1-5; D is perhaps TRBD1 (5 bases). V was trimmed by 7 bases and J by 9 bases, leaving 13 bases between them. The CDR3 length is 12 residues. Germline loops: CDR1 SNHLY, CDR2 FYNNEI.